A selection of T cell receptor beta chains follows, all from one sample in a study of cytomegalovirus exposure and HLA in healthy donors. Produced via immunoSEQ multiplex PCR; TCRdb's table is partial and in-frame only. Of some 150,000 clones detected, 60% to 80% appear once; the ten largest clones hold around 4.9%. The sequencing input was PBMCs. These receptor sequences come from a male donor in good health and CMV-seronegative. Each CDR3 is given with its conserved first and last residue. Fields, in order: J gene, V gene, D gene, clone size, CDR3 protein, CDR3 DNA. A D gene is named only where the DNA matches it firmly. Part of the rows lack a size; the others show once, few, many or a class for expanded clones.

TRBJ2-7 TRBV4-1 - - CASSQARNHEQYF TGCGCCAGCAGCCAAGCCAGGAACCACGAGCAGTACTTC
TRBJ1-1 TRBV28 - - CASSSNTEAFF TGTGCCAGCAGTTCAAACACTGAAGCTTTCTTT
TRBJ1-1 TRBV19 - few CASRQRPMNTEAFF TGTGCCAGTAGACAGAGACCCATGAACACTGAAGCTTTCTTT
TRBJ1-2 TRBV19 - - CASSVLANYGYTF TGTGCCAGTAGTGTCCTAGCTAACTATGGCTACACCTTC
TRBJ1-1 TRBV29-1 TRBD1 - CSASGTGDTEAFF TGCAGCGCCTCAGGGACAGGGGACACTGAAGCTTTCTTT
TRBJ2-7 TRBV28 TRBD1 - CASSFATGVYEQYF TGTGCCAGCAGTTTCGCGACAGGGGTCTACGAGCAGTACTTC
TRBJ2-7 TRBV13 - - CAGSRWPTEQYF TGTGCCGGCAGCCGATGGCCCACCGAGCAGTACTTC
TRBJ1-6 TRBV6-5 - - CASSYSPLGYSPLHF TGTGCCAGCAGTTACTCCCCTCTCGGTTATTCACCCCTCCACTTT
TRBJ2-7 TRBV6-5 TRBD2 - CASSALATPAGNQYF TGTGCCAGCAGTGCACTAGCGACCCCTGCGGGGAACCAGTACTTC
TRBJ2-7 TRBV11-2 - - CASRISPANYEQYF TGTGCCAGCAGAATCTCACCGGCGAACTACGAGCAGTACTTC
TRBJ1-6 TRBV7-3 TRBD1 - CASSPDRGSPLHF TGTGCCAGCAGCCCCGACAGGGGATCACCCCTCCACTTT
TRBJ2-3 TRBV7-2 - - CASASVLGTDTQYF TGTGCCAGCGCCTCTGTCCTAGGCACAGATACGCAGTATTTT
TRBJ1-6 TRBV6-6 TRBD1 - CASSPQGNGAPLHF TGTGCCAGCAGTCCACAGGGGAATGGGGCCCCCCTCCACTTT
TRBJ2-6 TRBV23-1 TRBD1 - CASSQRHRRGRRSGANVLTF TGCGCCAGCAGTCAGAGACATCGCAGGGGGCGCAGGTCTGGGGCCAACGTCCTGACTTTC
TRBJ1-2 TRBV9 TRBD1 - CASSRQGYGYTF TGTGCCAGCAGCCGACAGGGGTATGGCTACACCTTC
TRBJ2-7 TRBV11-2 - - CASSPDRGAAYEQYF TGTGCCAGCAGCCCCGACCGCGGGGCCGCATACGAGCAGTACTTC
TRBJ1-1 TRBV15 - - CATSRDGGEDEAFF TGTGCCACCAGCAGAGATGGGGGCGAGGATGAAGCTTTCTTT
TRBJ2-1 TRBV9 - - CASSESGLNNEQFF TGTGCCAGCAGCGAATCGGGACTCAACAATGAGCAGTTCTTC
TRBJ2-7 TRBV27 - - CASSFQGRYEQYF TGTGCCAGCAGTTTTCAGGGCCGCTACGAGCAGTACTTC
TRBJ2-5 TRBV30 TRBD2 - CAWRNRGGGETQYF TGTGCCTGGAGAAACCGGGGGGGCGGGGAGACCCAGTACTTC
TRBJ1-2 TRBV7-9 - once CASSPSRVANYGYTF TGTGCCAGCAGCCCCTCGAGGGTAGCGAACTATGGCTACACCTTC
TRBJ2-6 TRBV5-4 TRBD1 - CASSRDRASGANGLTF TGTGCCAGCAGCAGGGACAGGGCGAGTGGGGCCAACGGCCTGACTTTC